These 8 T cell receptor beta chains originate from one sample sequenced in a study of human T cells and chemical hapten exposure. This sample's time point: patch test 1, 2 weeks after DPC sensitization. Treatment here: therapeutic diphenylcyclopropenone sensitization with weekly scalp DPC. TCRdb reprocessed the RACE reads with MiXCR, giving one entry per CDR3 protein. The top ten clones hold approximately 8.9% of a sample with nearly 350,000 distinct CDR3 sequences, around 7% of them seen once. The sample consisted of whole blood, taken in connection with sensitization to the hapten diphenylcyclopropenone (DPC). All receptors derive from a woman aged 18-29 years with alopecia areata. Some clones in this sample may be carry-over from other donors' samples.

The rearrangement joins TRBV12-3 or TRBV12-4 to TRBJ2-1, with TRBD2 matching 8 bases. The V and J ends lost 7 bases and 14 bases, in that order; junction bases with no gene match: 16. The CDR3 covers 14 residues. The chain's CDR3 is CASKVRGGPGEEFF. CDR3 DNA sequence: TGTGCCAGCAAGGTCCGCGGGGGGCCGGGCGAAGAGTTCTTC.

J is TRBJ2-3 and V is TRBV5-1; D is undetermined. V lost 0 bases and J 5 bases, leaving 10 bases between the germline ends. This CDR3 is built from 14 residues. The germline gives CDR1 SGHRS, CDR2 YFSETQ. CDR3 sequence: CASSLGFLGDTQYF. In DNA form, the CDR3 reads TGCGCCAGCAGCTTGGGATTTTTAGGAGATACGCAGTATTTT.

This chain connects TRBV29-1 to TRBJ1-2; D remains ambiguous. Germline assignment: CDR1 SQVTM and CDR2 ANQGSEA. The CDR3 contains 11 residues. Trimming stripped 5 bases from V and 8 bases from J, with 12 bases between. In nucleotides, the CDR3 is TGCAGCGTTTCTCCTTCTGGCGGCTACACCTTC. It specifies CSVSPSGGYTF.

This clonotype was seen only a few times. The chain couples TRBV5-1 to TRBJ1-3, with D possibly being TRBD1 (5 bases). Germline V gene lookup returns CDR1 SGHRS and CDR2 YFSETQ. V lost 5 bases to trimming and J lost 2 bases, with 11 bases between them. CDR3 length: 14 amino acids. This CDR3 reads CASSTGHPGNTIYF. The CDR3 DNA follows: TGCGCCAGCAGTACCGGACATCCTGGAAACACCATATATTTT.

This clonotype turned up a few times. The chain links TRBV7-2 to TRBJ2-1; TRBD1 might be the D (6 bases). The length of the CDR3 is 13 residues. In germline, CDR1 is SGHTA, CDR2 FQGNSA. V lost 0 bases, J lost 6 bases, and 6 bases lay in between. This CDR3 is CASSLAQGNEQFF. CDR3 bases: TGTGCCAGCAGCTTAGCACAGGGCAATGAGCAGTTCTTC. Full variable domain (missing parts from reference TRBV7-2 and TRBJ2-1): GAGVSQSPSNKVTEKGKDVELRCDPISGHTALYWYRQSLGQGLEFLIYFQGNSAPDKSGLPSDRFSAERTGGSVSTLTIQRTQQEDSAVYLCASSLAQGNEQFFGPGTRLTVL.

J is TRBJ2-1 and V is TRBV7-9, with a tentative D call TRBD1 (6 bases). Germline V CDR1 and CDR2: SEHNR, FQNEAQ (reference sequence). The CDR3 totals 12 residues. V was clipped by 5 bases and J by 8 bases, with 10 bases between them. CDR3 protein: CASSASGDEQFF. Written as DNA, the CDR3 is TGTGCCAGCAGCGCTTCAGGGGATGAGCAGTTCTTC.

This clonotype has a handful of counts. The rearrangement uses TRBV7-9 and TRBJ1-1, with D unclear. CDR1 and CDR2 from the germline V gene are SEHNR and FQNEAQ (reference sequence). CDR3 length: 13 residues. V shed 3 bases and J shed 8 bases, with 13 bases lying between them. Here the CDR3 DNA reads TGTGCCAGCAGCTTGCGCCCTGCGTTGGAAGCTTTCTTT. It yields the protein CASSLRPALEAFF.

The CDR3 sequence: CSVEGQSTYEQYF. The CDR3 nucleotides are TGCAGCGTTGAGGGACAGAGCACCTACGAGCAGTACTTC. V is TRBV29-1 and J is TRBJ2-7; 7 bases map to TRBD1. CDR1 is SQVTM and CDR2 is ANQGSEA in the germline V gene. The V and J ends lost 3 bases and 2 bases, in that order; junction bases with no gene match: 4. CDR3 length: 13 residues.